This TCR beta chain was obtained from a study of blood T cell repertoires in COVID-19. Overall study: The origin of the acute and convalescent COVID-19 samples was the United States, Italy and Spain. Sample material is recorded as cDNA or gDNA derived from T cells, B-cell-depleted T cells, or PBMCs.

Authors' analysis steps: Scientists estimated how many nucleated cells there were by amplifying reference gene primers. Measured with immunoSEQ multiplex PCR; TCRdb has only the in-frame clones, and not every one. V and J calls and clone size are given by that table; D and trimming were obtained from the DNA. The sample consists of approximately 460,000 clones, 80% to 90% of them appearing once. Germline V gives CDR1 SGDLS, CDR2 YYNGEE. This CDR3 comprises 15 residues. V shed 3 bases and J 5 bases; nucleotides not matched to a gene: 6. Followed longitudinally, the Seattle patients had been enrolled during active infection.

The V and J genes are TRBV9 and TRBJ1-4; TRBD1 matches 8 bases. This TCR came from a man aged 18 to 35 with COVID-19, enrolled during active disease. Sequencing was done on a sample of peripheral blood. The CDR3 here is CASSASQGGNEKLFF. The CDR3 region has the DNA TGTGCCAGCAGCGCCTCACAGGGGGGGAATGAAAAACTGTTTTTT.